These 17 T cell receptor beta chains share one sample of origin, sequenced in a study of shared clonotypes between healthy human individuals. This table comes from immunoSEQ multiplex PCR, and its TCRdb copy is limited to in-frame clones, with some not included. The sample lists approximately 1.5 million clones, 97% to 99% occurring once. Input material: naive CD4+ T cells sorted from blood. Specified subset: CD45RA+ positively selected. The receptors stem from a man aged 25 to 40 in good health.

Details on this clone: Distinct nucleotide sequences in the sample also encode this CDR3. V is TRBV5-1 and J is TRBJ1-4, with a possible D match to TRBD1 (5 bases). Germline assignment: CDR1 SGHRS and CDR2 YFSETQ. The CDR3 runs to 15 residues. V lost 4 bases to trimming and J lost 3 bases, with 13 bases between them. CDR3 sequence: CASSDPQGANEKLFF. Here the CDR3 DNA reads TGCGCCAGCAGCGACCCCCAGGGAGCTAATGAAAAACTGTTTTTT.

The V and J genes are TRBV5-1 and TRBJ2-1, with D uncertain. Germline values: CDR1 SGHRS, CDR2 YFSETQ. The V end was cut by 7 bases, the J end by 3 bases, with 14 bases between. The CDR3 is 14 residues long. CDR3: CASRYRTVYNEQFF. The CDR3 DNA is TGCGCCAGCCGTTACAGAACGGTCTACAATGAGCAGTTCTTC.

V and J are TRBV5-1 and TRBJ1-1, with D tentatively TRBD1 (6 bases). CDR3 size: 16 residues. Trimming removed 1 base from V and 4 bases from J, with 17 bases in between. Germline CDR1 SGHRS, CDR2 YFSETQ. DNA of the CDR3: TGCGCCAGCAGCTTGCCCTGGTCGGGGGGCGGCACTGAAGCTTTCTTT. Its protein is CASSLPWSGGGTEAFF.

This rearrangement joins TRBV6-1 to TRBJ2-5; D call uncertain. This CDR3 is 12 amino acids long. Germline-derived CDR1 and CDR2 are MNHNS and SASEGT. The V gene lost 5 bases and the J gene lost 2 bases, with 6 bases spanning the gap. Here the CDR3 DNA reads TGTGCCAGCAGTTTTGGTCAAGAGACCCAGTACTTC. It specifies CASSFGQETQYF.

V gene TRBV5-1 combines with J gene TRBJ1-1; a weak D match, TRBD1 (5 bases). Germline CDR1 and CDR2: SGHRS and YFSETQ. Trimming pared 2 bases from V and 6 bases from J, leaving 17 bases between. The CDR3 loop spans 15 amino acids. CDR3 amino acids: CASSFGAGGLPEAFF. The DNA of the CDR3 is TGCGCCAGCAGCTTCGGGGCAGGTGGCCTCCCTGAAGCTTTCTTT.

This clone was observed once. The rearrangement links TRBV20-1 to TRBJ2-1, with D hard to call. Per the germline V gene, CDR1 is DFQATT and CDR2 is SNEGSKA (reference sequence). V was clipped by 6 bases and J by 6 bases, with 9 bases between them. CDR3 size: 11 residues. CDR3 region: CSAASVNEQFF. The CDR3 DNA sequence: TGCAGTGCCGCCTCAGTCAATGAGCAGTTCTTC.

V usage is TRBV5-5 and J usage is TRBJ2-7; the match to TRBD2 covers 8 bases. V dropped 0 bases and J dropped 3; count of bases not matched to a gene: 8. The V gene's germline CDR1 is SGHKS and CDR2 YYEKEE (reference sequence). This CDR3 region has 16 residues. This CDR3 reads CASSLGGWAGGYEQYF. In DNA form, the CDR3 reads TGTGCCAGCAGCTTGGGAGGCTGGGCGGGGGGCTACGAGCAGTACTTC.

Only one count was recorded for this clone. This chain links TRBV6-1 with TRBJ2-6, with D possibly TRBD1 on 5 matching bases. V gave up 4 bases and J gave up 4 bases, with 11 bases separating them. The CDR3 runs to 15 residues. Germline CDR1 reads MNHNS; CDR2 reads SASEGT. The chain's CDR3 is CASSAQGFGANVLTF. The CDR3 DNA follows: TGTGCCAGCAGTGCCCAGGGTTTCGGGGCCAACGTCCTGACTTTC.

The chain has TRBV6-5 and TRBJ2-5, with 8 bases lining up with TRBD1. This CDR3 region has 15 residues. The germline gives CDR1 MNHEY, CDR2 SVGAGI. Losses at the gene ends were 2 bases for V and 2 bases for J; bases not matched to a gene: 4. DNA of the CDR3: TGTGCCAGCAGTTACAGACAGGGGATTCAAGAGACCCAGTACTTC. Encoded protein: CASSYRQGIQETQYF.

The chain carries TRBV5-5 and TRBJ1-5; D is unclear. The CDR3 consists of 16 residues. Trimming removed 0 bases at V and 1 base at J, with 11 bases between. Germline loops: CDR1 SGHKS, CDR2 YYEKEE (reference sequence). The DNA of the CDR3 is TGTGCCAGCAGCTTGGGGCCTCGGTCGAGCAATCAGCCCCAGCATTTT. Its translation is CASSLGPRSSNQPQHF.

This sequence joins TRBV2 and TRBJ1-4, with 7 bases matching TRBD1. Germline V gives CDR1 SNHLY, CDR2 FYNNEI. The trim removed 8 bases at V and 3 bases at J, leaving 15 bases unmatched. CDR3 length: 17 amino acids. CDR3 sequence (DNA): TGTGCCAGCCGAAGCGGACAGGCCGGGAGGGCTAATGAAAAACTGTTTTTT. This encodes CASRSGQAGRANEKLFF.

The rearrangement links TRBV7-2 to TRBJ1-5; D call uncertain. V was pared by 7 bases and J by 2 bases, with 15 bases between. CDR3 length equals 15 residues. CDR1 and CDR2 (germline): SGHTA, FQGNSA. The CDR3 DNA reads TGTGCCAGCACCTTCGGACTGCTTGGCAATCAGCCCCAGCATTTT. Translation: CASTFGLLGNQPQHF.

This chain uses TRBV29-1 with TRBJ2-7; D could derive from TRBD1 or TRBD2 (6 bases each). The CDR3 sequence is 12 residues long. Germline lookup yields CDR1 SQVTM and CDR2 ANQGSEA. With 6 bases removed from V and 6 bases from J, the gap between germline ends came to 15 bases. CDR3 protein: CSVSTGGGEQYF. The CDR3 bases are TGCAGCGTCTCGACCGGAGGGGGCGAGCAGTACTTC.

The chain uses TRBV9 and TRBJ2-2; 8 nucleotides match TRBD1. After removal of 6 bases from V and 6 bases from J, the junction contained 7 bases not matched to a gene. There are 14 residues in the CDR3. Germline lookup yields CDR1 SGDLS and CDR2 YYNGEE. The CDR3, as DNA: TGTGCCAGCACCTCGACAGGGGCCCCCGGGGAGCTGTTTTTT. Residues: CASTSTGAPGELFF.

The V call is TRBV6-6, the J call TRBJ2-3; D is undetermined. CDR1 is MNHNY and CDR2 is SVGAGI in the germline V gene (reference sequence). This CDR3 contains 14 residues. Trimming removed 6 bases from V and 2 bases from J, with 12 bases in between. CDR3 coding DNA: TGTGCCAGCAGCCAAGGGCGATACACAGATACGCAGTATTTT. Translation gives CASSQGRYTDTQYF.

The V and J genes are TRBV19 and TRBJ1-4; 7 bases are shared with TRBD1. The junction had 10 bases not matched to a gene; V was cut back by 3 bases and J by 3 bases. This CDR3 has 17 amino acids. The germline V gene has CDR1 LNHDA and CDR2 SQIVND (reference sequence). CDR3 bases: TGTGCCAGTAGTATTAGGGGGCGCGGGTCTTCTAATGAAAAACTGTTTTTT. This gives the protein CASSIRGRGSSNEKLFF.

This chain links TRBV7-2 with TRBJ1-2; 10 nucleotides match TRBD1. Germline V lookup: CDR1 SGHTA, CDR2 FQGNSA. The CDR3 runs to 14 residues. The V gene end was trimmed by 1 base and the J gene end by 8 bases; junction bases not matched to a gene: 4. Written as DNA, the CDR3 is TGTGCCAGCAGCTTAGGGGACAGGGGTAGGGGCTACACCTTC. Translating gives CASSLGDRGRGYTF.